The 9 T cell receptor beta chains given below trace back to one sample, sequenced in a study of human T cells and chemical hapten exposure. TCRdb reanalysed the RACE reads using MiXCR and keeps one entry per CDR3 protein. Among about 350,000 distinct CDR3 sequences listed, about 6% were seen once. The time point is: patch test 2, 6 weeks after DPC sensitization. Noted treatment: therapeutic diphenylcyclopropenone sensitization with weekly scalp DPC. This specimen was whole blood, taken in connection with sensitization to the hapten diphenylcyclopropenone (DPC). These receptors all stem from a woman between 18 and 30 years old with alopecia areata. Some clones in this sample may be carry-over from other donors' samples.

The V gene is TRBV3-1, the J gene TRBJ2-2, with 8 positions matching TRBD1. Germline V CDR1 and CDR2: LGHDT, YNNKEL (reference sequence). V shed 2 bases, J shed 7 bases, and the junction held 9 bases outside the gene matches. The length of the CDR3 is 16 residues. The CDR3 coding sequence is TGTGCCAGCAGCCAAAAGGAGACAGGGGCTCACGGGGAGCTGTTTTTT. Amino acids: CASSQKETGAHGELFF. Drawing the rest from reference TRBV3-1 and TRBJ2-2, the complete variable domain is DTAVSQTPKYLVTQMGNDKSIKCEQNLGHDTMYWYKQDSKKFLKIMFSYNNKELIINETVPNRFSPKSPDKAHLNLHINSLELGDSAVYFCASSQKETGAHGELFFGEGSRLTVL.

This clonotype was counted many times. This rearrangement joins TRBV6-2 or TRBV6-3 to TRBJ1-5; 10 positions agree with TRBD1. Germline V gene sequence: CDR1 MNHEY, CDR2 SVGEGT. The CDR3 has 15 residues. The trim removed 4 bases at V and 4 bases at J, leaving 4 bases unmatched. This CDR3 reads CASSWGQGMNQPQHF. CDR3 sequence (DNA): TGTGCCAGCAGTTGGGGACAGGGGATGAATCAGCCCCAGCATTTT.

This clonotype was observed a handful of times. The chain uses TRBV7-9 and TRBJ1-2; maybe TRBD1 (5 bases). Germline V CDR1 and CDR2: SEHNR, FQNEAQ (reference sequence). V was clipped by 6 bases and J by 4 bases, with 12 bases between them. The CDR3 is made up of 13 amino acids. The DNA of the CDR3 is TGTGCCAGCAGTAGCGCAGGGAGCTATGGCTACACCTTC. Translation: CASSSAGSYGYTF.

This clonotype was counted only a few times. DNA of the CDR3: TGTGCCAGCAGTCTCTTGGCCGGGACTACCTACAATGAGCAGTTCTTC. It is translated as CASSLLAGTTYNEQFF. The V and J genes are TRBV5-6 and TRBJ2-1; 7 bases are a match to TRBD2. V was pared by 5 bases and J by 2 bases, with 10 bases of the junction left unmatched. Germline-derived CDR1 and CDR2 are SGHDT and YYEEEE. The CDR3 contains 16 residues. The entire variable domain, with the rest obtained from reference TRBV5-6 and TRBJ2-1, is as follows: DAGVTQSPTHLIKTRGQQVTLRCSPKSGHDTVSWYQQALGQGPQFIFQYYEEEERQRGNFPDRFSGHQFPNYSSELNVNALLLGDSALYLCASSLLAGTTYNEQFFGPGTRLTVL.

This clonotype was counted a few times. The CDR3 is CSVSTGSHEQYF. CDR3 sequence (DNA): TGCAGCGTCTCAACAGGGTCCCACGAGCAGTACTTC. This chain connects TRBV29-1 to TRBJ2-7, with D perhaps matching TRBD1 (6 bases). The ends were cut back, 6 bases at V and 5 bases at J, with 14 bases in the middle. The CDR3 is made up of 12 amino acids. CDR1 and CDR2 (germline): SQVTM, ANQGSEA.

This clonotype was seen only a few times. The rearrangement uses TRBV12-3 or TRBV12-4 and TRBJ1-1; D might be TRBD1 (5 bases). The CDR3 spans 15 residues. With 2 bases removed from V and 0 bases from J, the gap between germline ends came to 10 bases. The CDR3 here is CASSLPQGMNTEAFF. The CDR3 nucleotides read TGTGCCAGCAGTTTACCGCAGGGCATGAACACTGAAGCTTTCTTT.

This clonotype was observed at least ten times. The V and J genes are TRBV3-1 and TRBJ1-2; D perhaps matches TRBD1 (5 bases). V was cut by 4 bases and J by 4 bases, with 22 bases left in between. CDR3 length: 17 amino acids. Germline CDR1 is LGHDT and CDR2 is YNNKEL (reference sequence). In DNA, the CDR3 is TGTGCCAGCAGCCTTACCGGGCGGGGTGGTAGGGGCTATGGCTACACCTTC. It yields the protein CASSLTGRGGRGYGYTF.

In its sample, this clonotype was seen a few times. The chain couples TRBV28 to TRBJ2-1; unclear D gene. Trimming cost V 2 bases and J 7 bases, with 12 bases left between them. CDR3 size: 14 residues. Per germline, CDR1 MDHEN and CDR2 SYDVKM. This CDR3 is CASSLVQSINEQFF. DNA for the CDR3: TGTGCCAGCAGTTTAGTGCAGTCAATTAATGAGCAGTTCTTC.

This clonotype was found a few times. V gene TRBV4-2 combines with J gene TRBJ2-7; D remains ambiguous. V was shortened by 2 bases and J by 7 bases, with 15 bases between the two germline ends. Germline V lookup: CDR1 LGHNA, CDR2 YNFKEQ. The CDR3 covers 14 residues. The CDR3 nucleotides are TGTGCCAGCAGCCAAACCCCGGGCGTCGTTGAGCAGTACTTC. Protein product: CASSQTPGVVEQYF.